The 6 T cell receptor beta chains below come from one sample, sequenced in a study of blood T cells in healthy people across ages. A second PCR of roughly 7 to 11 cycles used a sample-barcoded 5' primer and a J-beta primer mix. TCRdb reprocessed the 5' RACE reads with MiXCR, giving one entry per CDR3 protein. Of hundreds of thousands of distinct CDR3 sequences listed, approximately 59% are singletons. The source material was blood. The receptors stem from a man in his sixties in good health.

The chain is built from TRBV7-8 and TRBJ2-4, with D unclear. The J call may be faulty, since TRBJ2-7 better matches the DNA end. The CDR3 sequence is 15 residues long. Germline values: CDR1 SGHVS, CDR2 FQNEAQ. CDR3 coding DNA: TGTGCCAGCAGCGCCGACCTTGGTGGGTGGTACGAGCAGTACTTC. Translation: CASSADLGGWYEQYF.

The chain is built from TRBV6-2 or TRBV6-3 and TRBJ2-7; perhaps TRBD2 as D (6 bases). V lost 5 bases and J 3 bases, leaving 14 bases between the germline ends. Germline assignment: CDR1 MNHEY and CDR2 SVGEGT. The CDR3 contains 14 residues. The CDR3 coding sequence is TGTGCCAGCAGTCGTCAAGCGGGCGGCTACGAGCAGTACTTC. Its protein is CASSRQAGGYEQYF.

The rearrangement joins TRBV6-5 to TRBJ2-4; maybe TRBD1 (6 bases). The CDR3 totals 15 residues. CDR1 MNHEY and CDR2 SVGAGI come from the germline V gene. Trimming stripped 5 bases from V and 9 bases from J, with 20 bases between. The CDR3 nucleotides read TGTGCCAGCAGTCCCCTTGGGGGTCGAGGGGGCATTCAGTACTTC. Translation: CASSPLGGRGGIQYF.

The chain couples TRBV6-5 to TRBJ1-2, with 8 nucleotides matching TRBD1. CDR1 is MNHEY and CDR2 is SVGAGI in the germline V gene. With 4 bases clipped from V and 2 bases from J, the junction kept 9 bases outside the gene matches. This CDR3 region has 16 residues. The CDR3 loop is CASSSGGARENYGYTF. In DNA, the CDR3 is TGTGCCAGCAGTTCAGGGGGCGCAAGGGAGAACTATGGCTACACCTTC.

This clonotype was observed a few times. The V and J genes are TRBV7-6 and TRBJ2-5, with D tentatively TRBD1 (5 bases). V lost 5 bases and J lost 5, with 12 bases in between. The CDR3 covers 13 residues. CDR1 SGHVS and CDR2 FNYEAQ come from the germline V gene. The CDR3 loop is CASSQTGSETQYF. Written as DNA, the CDR3 is TGTGCCAGCAGCCAAACAGGATCGGAGACCCAGTACTTC.

The chain has TRBV7-2 and TRBJ2-4, with D perhaps matching TRBD2 (5 bases). Germline values: CDR1 SGHTA, CDR2 FQGNSA. There are 15 residues in the CDR3. Trimming removed 5 bases at V and 0 bases at J, with 11 bases between. Here the CDR3 reads CASSLTRGAKNIQYF. CDR3 DNA: TGTGCCAGCAGCCTCACTCGGGGAGCCAAAAACATTCAGTACTTC.